Listed here are 16 T cell receptor beta chains from one sample, sequenced in a study of shared clonotypes between healthy human individuals. TCRdb's table, derived via immunoSEQ multiplex PCR, lists solely in-frame clones and lacks some. Of about 2.4 million clones detected, roughly 92% appear once; the ten largest clones hold more than 0.12%. Sequencing used naive CD4+ T cells sorted from blood. Indicated subset: CD45RA+ positively selected. These receptors were obtained from a man aged 18 to 30 in good health.

This clone was seen a single time. The chain couples TRBV28 to TRBJ1-2; D remains unclear. The CDR3 sequence is 12 residues long. V was pared by 11 bases and J by 9 bases, with 19 bases between. Germline V gene lookup returns CDR1 MDHEN and CDR2 SYDVKM. The chain's CDR3 is CAVRATGMSYTF. As DNA, the CDR3 is TGTGCCGTAAGAGCGACCGGGATGAGCTACACCTTC.

The rearrangement uses TRBV19 and TRBJ1-2; D remains unclear. From germline, CDR1 is LNHDA and CDR2 SQIVND (reference sequence). The V and J ends lost 5 bases and 4 bases respectively, with 8 bases between them. The CDR3 is 12 residues long. CDR3: CASSHPSYGYTF. As DNA, the CDR3 is TGTGCCAGTAGTCACCCCTCCTATGGCTACACCTTC.

The chain has TRBV6-5 and TRBJ2-5; 11 bases match TRBD2. This CDR3 contains 15 residues. Germline values: CDR1 MNHEY, CDR2 SVGAGI. The junction had 7 bases not matched to a gene; V was cut back by 6 bases and J by 4 bases. Written as DNA, the CDR3 is TGTGCCAGCAGAGCACTAGCGGGAGCGGGAGAGACCCAGTACTTC. Translated, it gives CASRALAGAGETQYF.

The rearrangement uses TRBV7-8 and TRBJ2-6, with D possibly being TRBD1 or TRBD2 (5 bases each). The V end was cut by 2 bases, the J end by 0 bases, with 11 bases between. This CDR3 region has 17 residues. Per germline, CDR1 SGHVS and CDR2 FQNEAQ. The DNA of the CDR3 is TGTGCCAGCAGCTTAATGGGACCCAACTCTGGGGCCAACGTCCTGACTTTC. It specifies CASSLMGPNSGANVLTF.

This CDR3 is CASSVGGRDSYNEQFF. The CDR3, as DNA: TGTGCCAGCAGCGTAGGGGGCCGGGACTCCTACAATGAGCAGTTCTTC. The V gene is TRBV9, the J gene TRBJ2-1, with D perhaps assigned TRBD1 or TRBD2 (5 bases each). There are 16 residues in the CDR3. Trimming cost V 0 bases and J 0 bases, with 10 bases left between them. Germline V gives CDR1 SGDLS, CDR2 YYNGEE.

The CDR3 region has the DNA TGCGCCAGCAGCTTGGGTGCCCCAGCTGAAGCTTTCTTT. It codes for CASSLGAPAEAFF. The rearrangement joins TRBV5-1 to TRBJ1-1; no clear D gene. There are 13 residues in the CDR3. CDR1 and CDR2 (germline): SGHRS, YFSETQ. Trimming took off 0 bases at V and 6 bases at J, with 9 bases between the two ends.

About this clone: Other DNA sequences from this sample encode an identical CDR3 as well. This rearrangement joins TRBV5-4 to TRBJ2-7, with D unresolved. Germline-derived CDR1 and CDR2 are SGHNT and YYREEE (reference sequence). Trimming shortened V by 0 bases and J by 4 bases, and 5 bases separated the two germline ends. CDR3 length: 12 amino acids. CDR3 in DNA: TGTGCCAGCAGCTTGGTGGGTTACGAGCAGTACTTC. This gives the protein CASSLVGYEQYF.

The chain is built from TRBV7-9 and TRBJ2-2, with D unresolved. V dropped 1 base and J dropped 0 bases, with 12 bases sitting between them. The CDR3 has 17 amino acids. Germline values: CDR1 SEHNR, CDR2 FQNEAQ (reference sequence). The CDR3 reads CASSLVSVAPNTGELFF. The CDR3 nucleotides read TGTGCCAGCAGCTTAGTGTCGGTAGCACCGAACACCGGGGAGCTGTTTTTT.

The rearrangement joins TRBV4-1 to TRBJ2-1, with TRBD2 matching 11 bases. This CDR3 region has 18 residues. Germline trimming cut 4 bases from V and 2 bases from J; bases unmatched to any gene: 10. Germline CDR1 MGHRA, CDR2 YSYEKL. The CDR3 region has the DNA TGCGCCAGCAGCCGCGGGACTAGCGGAAATCCAACCTACAATGAGCAGTTCTTC. Translation gives CASSRGTSGNPTYNEQFF.

In regard to this clone: Other nucleotide sequences from this sample produce the same CDR3. V gene TRBV6-6 combines with J gene TRBJ2-2, with TRBD1 identical over 7 bases. This CDR3 is 14 amino acids long. Trimming removed 5 bases from V and 2 bases from J; junction bases left unmatched: 2. CDR1 is MNHNY, CDR2 SVGAGI, per germline (reference sequence). The DNA of the CDR3 is TGTGCCAGCAGTCGACAGGGAAACACCGGGGAGCTGTTTTTT. Translation gives CASSRQGNTGELFF.

The chain uses TRBV6-1 and TRBJ2-2, with D unclear. V shed 7 bases and J shed 5 bases, with 17 bases lying between them. This CDR3 region has 15 residues. Germline V CDR1 and CDR2: MNHNS, SASEGT. CDR3 nucleotides: TGTGCCAGCAAACCGGGCCTAATGGGGACCGGGGAGCTGTTTTTT. Protein sequence: CASKPGLMGTGELFF.

The rearrangement joins TRBV28 to TRBJ1-4; D gene ambiguous. CDR1 is MDHEN, CDR2 SYDVKM, per germline. The CDR3 consists of 15 residues. Deletions cut 4 bases from V and 0 bases from J, with 9 bases between. The DNA of the CDR3 is TGTGCCAGCAGTTCCCCGCAGACAACTAATGAAAAACTGTTTTTT. It encodes CASSSPQTTNEKLFF.

This chain joins TRBV18 and TRBJ1-5; D remains unclear. The germline V and J ends were trimmed by 2 bases and 7 bases, with 12 bases remaining between them. Germline V gives CDR1 KGHSH, CDR2 LQKENI. This CDR3 is built from 14 residues. CDR3 nucleotides: TGTGCCAGCTCACCAATTACCGTAGGCCAGCCCCAGCATTTT. It specifies CASSPITVGQPQHF.

V gene TRBV13 combines with J gene TRBJ1-1, with a tentative D call TRBD1 (5 bases). This CDR3 is 17 amino acids long. Germline CDR1 is PRHDT and CDR2 is FYEKMQ (reference sequence). V lost 0 bases and J 1 base, leaving 15 bases between the germline ends. The CDR3 spells CASSLGLIGASNTEAFF. In DNA, the CDR3 is TGTGCCAGCAGCTTAGGACTTATCGGGGCATCGAACACTGAAGCTTTCTTT.

The chain recombines TRBV7-2 with TRBJ1-1; 7 positions agree with TRBD1. CDR1 is SGHTA and CDR2 is FQGNSA in the germline V gene. This CDR3 is 13 amino acids long. V shed 10 bases, J shed 5 bases, and the junction held 10 bases outside the gene matches. CDR3: CATRGTVRTEAFF. CDR3 in DNA: TGTGCCACCAGGGGGACAGTCCGTACTGAAGCTTTCTTT.

The DNA of the CDR3 is TGTGCCAGCAGAGACGGCCGGGACTACTACGAGCAGTACTTC. Its translation is CASRDGRDYYEQYF. V is TRBV6-6 and J is TRBJ2-7; 7 bases align to TRBD2. V lost 6 bases, J lost 3 bases, and 8 bases stayed unmatched. The CDR3 totals 14 residues. Per germline, CDR1 MNHNY and CDR2 SVGAGI (reference sequence).